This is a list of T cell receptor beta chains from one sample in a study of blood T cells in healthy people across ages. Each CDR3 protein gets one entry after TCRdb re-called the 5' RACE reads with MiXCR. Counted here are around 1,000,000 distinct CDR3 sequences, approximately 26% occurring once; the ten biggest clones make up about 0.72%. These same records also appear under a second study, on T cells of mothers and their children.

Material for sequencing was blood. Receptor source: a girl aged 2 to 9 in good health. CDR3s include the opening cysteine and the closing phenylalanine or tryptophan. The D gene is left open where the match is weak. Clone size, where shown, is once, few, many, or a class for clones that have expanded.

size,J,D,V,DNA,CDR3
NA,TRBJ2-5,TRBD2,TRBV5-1,TGCGCCAGCAGCCCCTATAGCGGGGGGGAAATTGTGACCCAGTACTTC,CASSPYSGGEIVTQYF
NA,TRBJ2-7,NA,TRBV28,TGTGCCAGCACCTGGAGGAATACCCAGTACTTC,CASTWRNTQYF
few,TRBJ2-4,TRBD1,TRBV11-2,TGTGCCAGCAGCCTCACCGGGACAGGGATATACATTCAGTACTTC,CASSLTGTGIYIQYF
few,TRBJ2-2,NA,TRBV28,TGTGCCAGCAGTTGGGGGGATGAGGAGCTGTTTTTT,CASSWGDEELFF
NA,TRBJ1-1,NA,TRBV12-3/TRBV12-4,TGTGCCAGCAGTTTCCCTACGAACACTGAAGCTTTCTTT,CASSFPTNTEAFF
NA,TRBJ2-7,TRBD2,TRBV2,TGTGCCAGCAGTGAAGCAGGCGGGAGCGTCTACGAGCAGTACTTC,CASSEAGGSVYEQYF
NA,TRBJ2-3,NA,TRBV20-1,TGCAGTGCTAGAGATCGAAGCAGGGGCACAGATACGCAGTATTTT,CSARDRSRGTDTQYF
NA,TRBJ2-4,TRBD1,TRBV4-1,TGCGCCAGCAGGCCAGAGACCTTGCTTCAGGGGGCTGCGGCCAAAAACATTCAGTACTTC,CASRPETLLQGAAAKNIQYF
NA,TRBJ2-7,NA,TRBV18,TGTGCCAGCTCACCAAATAGCGGACCCTACGAGCAGTACTTC,CASSPNSGPYEQYF
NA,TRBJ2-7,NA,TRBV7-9,TGTGCCAGCAGCTCCCTAGATGAACTTTACGAGCAGTACTTC,CASSSLDELYEQYF
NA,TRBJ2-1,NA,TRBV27,TGTGCCAGCAGTTTAGGGCTAGCCTTTAGGGATGAGCAGTTCTTC,CASSLGLAFRDEQFF
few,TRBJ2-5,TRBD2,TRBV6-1,TGTGCCAGCAGCAGACTTTGGACTAGCGGGAGTCCGTACCAAGAGACCCAGTACTTC,CASSRLWTSGSPYQETQYF
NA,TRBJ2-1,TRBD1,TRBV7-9,TGTGCCAGCGGCTGGACAGGCTACGAGCAGTTCTTC,CASGWTGYEQFF
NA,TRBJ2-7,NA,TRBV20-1,TGCAGTGCCAACCCTGGACCCGTCTCCTACGAGCAGTACTTC,CSANPGPVSYEQYF
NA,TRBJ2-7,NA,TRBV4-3,TGCGCCAGCAATTGGGCACGCCCCCGGGACGGTCCTGTTTACGAGCAGTACTTC,CASNWARPRDGPVYEQYF
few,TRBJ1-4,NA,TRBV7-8,TGTGCCAGCAGCTCCCCGACGGGTGAAAAACTGTTTTTT,CASSSPTGEKLFF
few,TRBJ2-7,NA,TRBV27,TGTGCCAGCAGTTTCCTCCCAGTCATATCCTACGAGCAGTACTTC,CASSFLPVISYEQYF
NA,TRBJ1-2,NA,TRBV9,TGTGCCAGCAGCGTAGGTCTGAGCGGCTACACCTTC,CASSVGLSGYTF
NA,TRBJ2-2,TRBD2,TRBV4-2,TGTGCCAGCAGCCAAGATGCAAGTCAGCGGGGGGGCAGGTTGAACACCGGGGAGCTGTTTTTT,CASSQDASQRGGRLNTGELFF
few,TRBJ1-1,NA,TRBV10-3,TGTGCCATCAGTGAGTCGCAGGGTTTGAACACTGAAGCTTTCTTT,CAISESQGLNTEAFF
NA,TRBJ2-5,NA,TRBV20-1,TGCAGTGCTACCCACGGGACTGCCGTGGGGGAGACCCAGTACTTC,CSATHGTAVGETQYF
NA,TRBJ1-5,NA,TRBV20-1,TGCAGTGCTAAAGAGGGAAGGTATAACAATCAGCCCCAGCATTTT,CSAKEGRYNNQPQHF